This entry is about one T cell receptor beta chain. The sample originates from a study of cytomegalovirus exposure and HLA in healthy donors. V lost 1 base to trimming and J lost 4 bases, with 10 bases between them. The CDR3 contains 13 residues. Germline V CDR1 and CDR2: SQVTM, ANQGSEA. The PCR used 60 Vbeta and 13 Jbeta primers. Generated by immunoSEQ multiplex PCR, the TCRdb table keeps only in-frame clones and is missing some. Altogether around 160,000 clones are present, roughly 85% being singletons, with the ten largest covering around 15%. The chain couples TRBV29-1 to TRBJ1-1, with a tentative D call TRBD1 (6 bases). Sequenced input: PBMCs. This clonotype was obtained from a man aged 50 or older in good health and CMV-seropositive. CDR3 DNA: TGCAGCGTTGAAGGGGCGGGGGCCACTGAAGCTTTCTTT. Amino acids: CSVEGAGATEAFF.